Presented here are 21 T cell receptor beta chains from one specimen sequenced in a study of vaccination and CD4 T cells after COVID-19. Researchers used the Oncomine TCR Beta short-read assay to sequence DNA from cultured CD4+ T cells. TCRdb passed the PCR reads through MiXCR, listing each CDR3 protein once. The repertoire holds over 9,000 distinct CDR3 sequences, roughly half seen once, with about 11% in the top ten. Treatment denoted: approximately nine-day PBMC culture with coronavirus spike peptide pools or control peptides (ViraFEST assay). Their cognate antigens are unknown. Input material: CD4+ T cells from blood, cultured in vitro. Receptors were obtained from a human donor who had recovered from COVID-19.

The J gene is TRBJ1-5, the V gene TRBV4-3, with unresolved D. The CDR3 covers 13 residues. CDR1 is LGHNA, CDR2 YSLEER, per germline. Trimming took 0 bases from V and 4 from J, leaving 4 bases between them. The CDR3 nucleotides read TGCGCCAGCAGCCAAGATCGGAATCAGCCCCAGCATTTT. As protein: CASSQDRNQPQHF.

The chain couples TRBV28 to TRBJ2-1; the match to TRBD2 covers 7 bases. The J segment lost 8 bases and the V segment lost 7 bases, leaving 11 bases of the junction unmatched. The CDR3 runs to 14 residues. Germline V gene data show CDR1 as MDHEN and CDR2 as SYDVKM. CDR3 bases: TGTGCCAGCACCGTAGGACTAGTTTCCGATGAGCAGTTCTTC. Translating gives CASTVGLVSDEQFF.

CDR3 protein: CASSSAASGSFTNGELFF. The DNA of the CDR3 is TGTGCCAGCAGCTCCGCCGCTAGCGGGAGCTTTACCAACGGGGAGCTGTTTTTT. The gene calls are TRBV7-6 and TRBJ2-2; 10 nucleotides match TRBD2. This CDR3 has 18 residues. Germline loops: CDR1 SGHVS, CDR2 FNYEAQ. V shed 4 bases, J shed 7 bases, and the junction held 15 bases outside the gene matches.

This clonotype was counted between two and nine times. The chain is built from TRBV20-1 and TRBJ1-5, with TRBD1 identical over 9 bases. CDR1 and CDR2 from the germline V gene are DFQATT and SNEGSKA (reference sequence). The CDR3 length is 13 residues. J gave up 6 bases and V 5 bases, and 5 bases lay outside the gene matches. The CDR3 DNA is TGCAGTGCTGGGGGACAGGGAAGTCAGCCCCAGCATTTT. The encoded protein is CSAGGQGSQPQHF.

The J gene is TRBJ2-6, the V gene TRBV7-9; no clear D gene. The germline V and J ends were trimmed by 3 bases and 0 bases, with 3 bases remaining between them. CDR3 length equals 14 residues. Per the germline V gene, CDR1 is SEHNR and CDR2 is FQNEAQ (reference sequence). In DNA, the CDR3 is TGTGCCAGCAGCTTTACCTCTGGGGCCAACGTCCTGACTTTC. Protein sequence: CASSFTSGANVLTF.

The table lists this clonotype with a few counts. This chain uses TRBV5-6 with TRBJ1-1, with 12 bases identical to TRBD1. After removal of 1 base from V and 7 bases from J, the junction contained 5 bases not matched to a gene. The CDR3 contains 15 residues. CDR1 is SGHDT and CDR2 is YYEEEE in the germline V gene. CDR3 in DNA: TGTGCCAGCAGCTTGAGGGACAGGGGGCACATTGAAGCTTTCTTT. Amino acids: CASSLRDRGHIEAFF.

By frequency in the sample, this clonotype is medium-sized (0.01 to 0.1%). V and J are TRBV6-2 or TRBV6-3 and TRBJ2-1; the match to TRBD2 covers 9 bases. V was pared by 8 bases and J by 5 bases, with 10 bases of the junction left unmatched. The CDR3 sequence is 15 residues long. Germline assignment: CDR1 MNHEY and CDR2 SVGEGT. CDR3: CASSIIAGVNNEQFF. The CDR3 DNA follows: TGTGCCAGCTCTATAATAGCGGGAGTTAACAATGAGCAGTTCTTC.

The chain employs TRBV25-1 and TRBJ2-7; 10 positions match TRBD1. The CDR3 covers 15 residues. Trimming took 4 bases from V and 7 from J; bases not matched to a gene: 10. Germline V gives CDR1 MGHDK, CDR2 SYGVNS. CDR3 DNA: TGTGCCAGCAGTGCACCGGGACAGGGGCTAGGGGAGCAGTACTTC. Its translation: CASSAPGQGLGEQYF.

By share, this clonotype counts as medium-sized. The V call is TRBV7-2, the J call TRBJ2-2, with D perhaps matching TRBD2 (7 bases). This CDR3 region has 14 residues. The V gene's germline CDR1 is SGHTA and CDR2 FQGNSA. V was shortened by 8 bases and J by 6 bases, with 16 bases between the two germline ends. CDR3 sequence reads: CASGRGGGSGELFF. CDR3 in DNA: TGTGCCAGCGGGAGGGGAGGGGGTTCCGGGGAGCTGTTTTTT. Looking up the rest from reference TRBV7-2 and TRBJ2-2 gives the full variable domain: GAGVSQSPSNKVTEKGKDVELRCDPISGHTALYWYRQSLGQGLEFLIYFQGNSAPDKSGLPSDRFSAERTGGSVSTLTIQRTQQEDSAVYLCASGRGGGSGELFFGEGSRLTVL.

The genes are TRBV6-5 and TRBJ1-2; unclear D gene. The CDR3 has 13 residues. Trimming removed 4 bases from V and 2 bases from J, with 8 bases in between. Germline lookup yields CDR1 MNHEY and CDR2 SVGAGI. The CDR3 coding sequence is TGTGCCAGCAGTTTTTCCGGGAACTATGGCTACACCTTC. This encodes CASSFSGNYGYTF.

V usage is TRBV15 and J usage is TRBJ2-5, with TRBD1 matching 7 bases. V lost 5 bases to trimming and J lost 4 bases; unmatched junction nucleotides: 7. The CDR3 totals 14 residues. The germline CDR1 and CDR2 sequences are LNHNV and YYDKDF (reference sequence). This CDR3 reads CATSSGQLGETQYF. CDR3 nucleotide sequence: TGTGCCACCAGCTCGGGACAGCTGGGAGAGACCCAGTACTTC. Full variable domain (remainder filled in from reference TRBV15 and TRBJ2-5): DAMVIQNPRYQVTQFGKPVTLSCSQTLNHNVMYWYQQKSSQAPKLLFHYYDKDFNNEADTPDNFQSRRPNTSFCFLDIRSPGLGDTAMYLCATSSGQLGETQYFGPGTRLLVL.

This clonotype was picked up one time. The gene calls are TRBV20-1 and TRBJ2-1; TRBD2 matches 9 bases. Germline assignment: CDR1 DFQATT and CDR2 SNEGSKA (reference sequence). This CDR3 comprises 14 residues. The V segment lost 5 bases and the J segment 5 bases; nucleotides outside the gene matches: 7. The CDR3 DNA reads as TGCAGTGCTGGACGAGGCGGGAGGGACAATGAGCAGTTCTTC. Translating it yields CSAGRGGRDNEQFF.

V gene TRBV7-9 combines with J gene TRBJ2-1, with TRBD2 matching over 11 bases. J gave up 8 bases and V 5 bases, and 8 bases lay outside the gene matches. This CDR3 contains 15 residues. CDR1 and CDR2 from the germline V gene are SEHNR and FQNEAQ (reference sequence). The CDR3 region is CASSPRNSGRDEQFF. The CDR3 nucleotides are TGTGCCAGCAGCCCTCGAAATAGCGGGAGGGATGAGCAGTTCTTC.

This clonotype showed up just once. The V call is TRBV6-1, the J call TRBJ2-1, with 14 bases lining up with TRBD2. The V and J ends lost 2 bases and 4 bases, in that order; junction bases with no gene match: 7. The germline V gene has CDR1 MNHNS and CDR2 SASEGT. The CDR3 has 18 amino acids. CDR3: CASSESRLAGGPYNEQFF. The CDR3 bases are TGTGCCAGCAGTGAATCGAGACTAGCGGGAGGGCCGTACAATGAGCAGTTCTTC.

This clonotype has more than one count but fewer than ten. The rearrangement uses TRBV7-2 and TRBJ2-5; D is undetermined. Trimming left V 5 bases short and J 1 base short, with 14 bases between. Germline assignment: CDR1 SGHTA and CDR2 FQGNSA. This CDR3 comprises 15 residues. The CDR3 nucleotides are TGTGCCAGCAGCCCCAGCTTAATGGGCCAAGAGACCCAGTACTTC. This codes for CASSPSLMGQETQYF.

CDR3 sequence: CASSPDSNSYGYTF. The CDR3 coding sequence is TGTGCCAGCAGCCCCGACAGCAACTCCTATGGCTACACCTTC. This chain links TRBV7-2 with TRBJ1-2; perhaps TRBD1 as D (5 bases). Trimming cost V 5 bases and J 4 bases, with 14 bases left between them. Germline values: CDR1 SGHTA, CDR2 FQGNSA. This CDR3 has 14 residues.

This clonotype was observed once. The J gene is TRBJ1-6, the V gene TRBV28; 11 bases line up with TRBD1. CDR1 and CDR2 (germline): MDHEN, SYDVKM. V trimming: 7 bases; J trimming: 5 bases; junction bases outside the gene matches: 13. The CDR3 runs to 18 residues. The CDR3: CASTSPGTGGRHNSPLHF. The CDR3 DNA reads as TGTGCCAGCACCTCTCCCGGGACAGGGGGTCGGCATAATTCACCCCTCCACTTT.

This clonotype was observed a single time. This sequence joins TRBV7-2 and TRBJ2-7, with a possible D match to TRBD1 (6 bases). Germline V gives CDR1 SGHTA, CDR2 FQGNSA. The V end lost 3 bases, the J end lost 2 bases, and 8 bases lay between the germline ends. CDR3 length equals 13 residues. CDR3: CASSLQGPYEQYF. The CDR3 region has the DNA TGTGCCAGCAGCTTGCAGGGGCCCTACGAGCAGTACTTC.

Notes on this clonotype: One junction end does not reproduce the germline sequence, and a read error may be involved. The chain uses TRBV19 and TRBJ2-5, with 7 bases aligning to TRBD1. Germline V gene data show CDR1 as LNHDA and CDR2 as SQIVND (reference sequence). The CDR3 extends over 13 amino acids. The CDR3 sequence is CTSSRQGWETQYF. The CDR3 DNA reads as TGTACCAGTAGTCGACAGGGCTGGGAGACCCAGTACTTC.

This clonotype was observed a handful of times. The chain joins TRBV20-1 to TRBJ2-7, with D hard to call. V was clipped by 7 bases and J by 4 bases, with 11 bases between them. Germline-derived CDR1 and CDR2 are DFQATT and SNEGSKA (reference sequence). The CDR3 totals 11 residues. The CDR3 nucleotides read TGCAGTGGACTGGATACATACGAGCAGTACTTC. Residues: CSGLDTYEQYF.

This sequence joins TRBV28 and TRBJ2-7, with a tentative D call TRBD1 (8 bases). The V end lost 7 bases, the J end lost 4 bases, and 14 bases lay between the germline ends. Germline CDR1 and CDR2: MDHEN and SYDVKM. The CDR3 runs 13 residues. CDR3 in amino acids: CASINRGGYEQYF. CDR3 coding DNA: TGTGCCAGCATCAACAGGGGGGGTTACGAGCAGTACTTC.